Presented here are 6 T cell receptor beta chains from one specimen sequenced in a study of blood T cell repertoires in COVID-19. Only in-frame clones appear in the TCRdb table, and some are missing; sequencing was by immunoSEQ multiplex PCR. The sample has about 100,000 clones; almost 80% are singletons. Sample: peripheral blood. These TCRs come from a woman aged 70-85 years with acute or convalescent COVID-19.

The gene calls are TRBV19 and TRBJ1-6, with 8 bases lining up with TRBD1. The CDR3 runs 14 residues. Germline loops: CDR1 LNHDA, CDR2 SQIVND (reference sequence). The J segment lost 9 bases and the V segment lost 7 bases, leaving 8 bases of the junction unmatched. As DNA, the CDR3 is TGTGCCAGTACCCCGACAGGGGAAGCTTCACCCCTCCACTTT. Protein sequence: CASTPTGEASPLHF.

V gene TRBV6-6 combines with J gene TRBJ2-1; 8 bases map to TRBD1. After removal of 5 bases from V and 0 bases from J, the junction contained 9 bases not matched to a gene. This CDR3 has 17 residues. Germline values: CDR1 MNHNY, CDR2 SVGAGI (reference sequence). For the CDR3, the DNA is TGTGCCAGCAGTCCCCCGACAGGGGAGATCTCCTACAATGAGCAGTTCTTC. It codes for CASSPPTGEISYNEQFF.

This clone is judged medium-sized. The chain employs TRBV20-1 and TRBJ1-1, with D tentatively TRBD1 (6 bases). Germline CDR1 reads DFQATT; CDR2 reads SNEGSKA (reference sequence). CDR3 length: 14 amino acids. V gave up 3 bases and J gave up 4 bases, with 15 bases separating them. CDR3 sequence: CSASEAGAVTEAFF. The DNA for the CDR3 is TGCAGTGCTAGTGAAGCAGGGGCCGTCACTGAAGCTTTCTTT.

This clone has only one observation. The chain recombines TRBV9 with TRBJ2-2; 9 bases match TRBD2. Germline V lookup: CDR1 SGDLS, CDR2 YYNGEE. The trim removed 4 bases at V and 7 bases at J, leaving 11 bases unmatched. This CDR3 has 16 amino acids. CDR3 sequence (DNA): TGTGCCAGCAGCTCTTTAGGGACTAGCAGCGGCGGGGAGCTGTTTTTT. Translating gives CASSSLGTSSGGELFF.

The V and J genes are TRBV6-1 and TRBJ2-5, with 7 bases lining up with TRBD2. After removal of 3 bases from V and 5 bases from J, the junction contained 6 bases not matched to a gene. The CDR3 spans 14 residues. Germline V gene data show CDR1 as MNHNS and CDR2 as SASEGT. In DNA, the CDR3 is TGTGCCAGCAGTGAGGGGGGAGGGCAGGAGACCCAGTACTTC. Encoded protein: CASSEGGGQETQYF.

This sequence joins TRBV2 and TRBJ2-5; D is possibly TRBD1 (6 bases). V was trimmed by 2 bases and J by 5 bases, leaving 15 bases between them. Per germline, CDR1 SNHLY and CDR2 FYNNEI. The CDR3 has 15 amino acids. Here the CDR3 DNA reads TGTGCCAGCAGTGAACAGGGGCCCCCGGGGGAGACCCAGTACTTC. It encodes CASSEQGPPGETQYF. Full variable domain (outside the CDR3, taken from reference TRBV2 and TRBJ2-5): EPEVTQTPSHQVTQMGQEVILRCVPISNHLYFYWYRQILGQKVEFLVSFYNNEISEKSEIFDDQFSVERPDGSNFTLKIRSTKLEDSAMYFCASSEQGPPGETQYFGPGTRLLVL.